These T cell receptor beta chains were read from a single sample in a study of regulatory T cells in long-lasting Graves disease. MiXCR, applied by TCRdb to the multiplex PCR reads, yields one record per CDR3 protein. Of roughly 320,000 distinct CDR3 sequences in the sample, 16% were seen once. The data also belong to a second study, concerning T cells in Graves' hyperthyroidism and ophthalmopathy.

The input for sequencing was peripheral blood mononuclear cells (PBMCs), taken at new diagnosis, from a patient treated with antithyroid drugs. These TCRs come from a man between 40 and 49 years old with Graves disease. Each CDR3 is given with its conserved first and last residue. D genes are given only for firm matches. A clone size is listed for some rows: how often the clone was seen (once, few, many), or a class if it is expanded.

V gene,J gene,clone size,D gene,CDR3 length,CDR3 DNA,CDR3 protein
TRBV30,TRBJ1-6,few,NA,16,TGTGCCTGGCGGGGGGCTTACAGCCCCTATAATTCACCCCTCCACTTT,CAWRGAYSPYNSPLHF
TRBV19,TRBJ2-1,few,TRBD1,16,TGTGCCAGTAGACGGACAGGGCGGAATATACGCAATGAGCAGTTCTTC,CASRRTGRNIRNEQFF
TRBV6-1,TRBJ1-1,few,TRBD1,13,TGTGCCAGCAGTCGGGGACAGTACACTGAAGCTTTCTTT,CASSRGQYTEAFF
TRBV28,TRBJ1-1,NA,TRBD1,13,TGTGCCAGCAGTTTGCCCCGACAGGGGCAAGCTTTCTTT,CASSLPRQGQAFF
TRBV6-2/TRBV6-3,TRBJ2-1,many,TRBD2,15,TGTGCCAGCAGTTACTTGGGACTAGTTAACAATGAGCAGTTCTTC,CASSYLGLVNNEQFF
TRBV5-1,TRBJ2-2,few,TRBD1,15,TGCGCCAGCAGCTGGGACAGTACGAACACCGGGGAGCTGTTTTTT,CASSWDSTNTGELFF
TRBV27,TRBJ2-1,NA,TRBD1,16,TGTGCCAGCAGCACCAGGGGGCTTGCCACCTACAATGAGCAGTTCTTC,CASSTRGLATYNEQFF
TRBV5-6,TRBJ1-1,few,NA,12,TGTGCCAGCAGCTTACTAGACGGGAGAAGGTTCTTT,CASSLLDGRRFF
TRBV29-1,TRBJ2-1,NA,TRBD1,12,TGCAGCGGGGACAGACCAGACAATGAGCAGTTCTTC,CSGDRPDNEQFF
TRBV28,TRBJ1-6,few,NA,15,TGTGCCAGCAGCCCATTCCCTACGGGGAATTCACCCCTCCACTTT,CASSPFPTGNSPLHF
TRBV7-2,TRBJ1-3,few,NA,17,TGTGCCAGCAGCTTAAGTCGTCTCCGACTCTCTGGAAACACCATATATTTT,CASSLSRLRLSGNTIYF
TRBV4-2,TRBJ1-1,NA,TRBD1,15,TGTGCCAGCAGCCAACCGACAGGGGCGAACACTGAAGCTTTCTTT,CASSQPTGANTEAFF
TRBV30,TRBJ1-6,NA,TRBD1,18,TGTGCCTGGAGTGTATGGGTTTCGACAGGGGAGGGGAATTCACCCCTCCACTTT,CAWSVWVSTGEGNSPLHF
TRBV2,TRBJ1-2,few,NA,13,TGTGCCAGCAGTCCAGGGCCAAGATATGGCTACACCTTC,CASSPGPRYGYTF
TRBV7-8,TRBJ1-2,NA,TRBD1,13,TGTGCCAGCAAAGGACAGGGAGCATATGGCTACACCTTC,CASKGQGAYGYTF
TRBV5-1,TRBJ1-1,many,TRBD1,15,TGCGCCAGCAGCTTGACGGGACAGGGAGCAACTGGGGCTTTCTTT,CASSLTGQGATGAFF
TRBV11-2,TRBJ2-1,NA,NA,12,TGTGCCAGCAGCTCCCCGCGCGTGGAGCAGTTCTTC,CASSSPRVEQFF
TRBV3-1,TRBJ1-5,many,NA,14,TGTGCCAGCAGCTTAAGCCAGGGTGTTCAGCCCCAGCATTTT,CASSLSQGVQPQHF
TRBV14,TRBJ2-4,few,NA,15,TGTGCCAGCAGCCAAGTCCGGGGGCCCAAAAACATTCAGTACTTC,CASSQVRGPKNIQYF
TRBV28,TRBJ2-1,many,NA,13,TGTGCCAGCACTAGACAGGCCTACAATGAGCAGTTCTTC,CASTRQAYNEQFF
TRBV2,TRBJ1-2,many,NA,14,TGTGCCAGCAGTGTGAAGGGCCTTCTCTATGGCTACACCTTC,CASSVKGLLYGYTF
TRBV6-2/TRBV6-3,TRBJ2-4,NA,TRBD2,19,TGTGCCAGCAGTGAACTAGCGGGGGGCCGGTGGATCCCAAAAAACATTCAGTACTTC,CASSELAGGRWIPKNIQYF
TRBV7-2,TRBJ2-1,many,NA,13,TGTGCCAGCAGCCCAGAACCTAGGGGTGAGCAGTTCTTC,CASSPEPRGEQFF
TRBV18,TRBJ2-3,many,NA,16,TGTGCCAGCTCACCTCGATTGACAGGCCGCACAGATACGCAGTATTTT,CASSPRLTGRTDTQYF
TRBV19,TRBJ2-2,NA,NA,16,TGTGCCAGTAGTTCCCCCCTACTAGCCAAGCCCGGGGAGCTGTTTTTT,CASSSPLLAKPGELFF
TRBV20-1,TRBJ2-5,few,TRBD2,16,TGCAGTGCTAGAGATTGGAGACTAGCGGGGAAAGAGACCCAGTACTTC,CSARDWRLAGKETQYF
TRBV27,TRBJ2-7,many,NA,13,TGTGCCAGCAGAAAGGATGGCGGCTACGAGCAGTACTTC,CASRKDGGYEQYF
TRBV28,TRBJ1-1,many,NA,14,TGTGCCAGCAGTCGTGGTTGGGTGGGGACTGAAGCTTTCTTT,CASSRGWVGTEAFF
TRBV12-3/TRBV12-4,TRBJ1-2,many,TRBD1,15,TGTGCCAGCAGGGGATTACAGGGGATCGACTATGGCTACACCTTC,CASRGLQGIDYGYTF
TRBV20-1,TRBJ2-3,few,NA,14,TGCAGTGCTAACGATCCCCGGAAGGCAGATACGCAGTATTTT,CSANDPRKADTQYF
TRBV12-3/TRBV12-4,TRBJ2-2,few,NA,15,TGTGCCAGCAGTTCGGACTCCCGGGGCACCGGGGAGCTGTTTTTT,CASSSDSRGTGELFF
TRBV12-3/TRBV12-4,TRBJ2-3,many,TRBD2,16,TGTGCCAGCAGTTCACATCCCGGGGGGACCACAGATACGCAGTATTTT,CASSSHPGGTTDTQYF
TRBV7-9,TRBJ2-6,NA,NA,14,TGTGCCACCCCCCCCAGGGCTGGGGCCAACGTCCTGACTTTC,CATPPRAGANVLTF
TRBV6-2/TRBV6-3,TRBJ2-7,many,NA,13,TGTGCCAGCAGTGGGCGCGGATTCTACGAGCAGTACTTC,CASSGRGFYEQYF
TRBV19,TRBJ2-3,few,NA,15,TGTGCCAGTAGTGTCAGGGGTGGAGAGTCAGATACGCAGTATTTT,CASSVRGGESDTQYF